These T cell receptor beta chains were read from a single sample in a study of blood T cell repertoires in COVID-19. The protocol was immunoSEQ multiplex PCR, while the TCRdb copy is restricted to in-frame clones and leaves out a portion. The sample lists nearly 400,000 clones, 85% to 90% occurring once. Sequencing was done on a sample of PBMCs or T cells enriched from blood (not recorded which). The receptors shown here come from a young woman who had recovered from COVID-19. The CDR3 runs from the conserved cysteine through the conserved F or W. A D gene is named only where the DNA matches it firmly.

J: TRBJ1-5
V: TRBV15
length: 14
D: NA
CDR3: CATGTGNSNQPQHF

J: TRBJ2-7
V: TRBV18
length: 15
D: NA
CDR3: CASSPDGSLSDEQYF

J: TRBJ1-5
V: TRBV27
length: 16
D: TRBD1
CDR3: CASSFFSGGRRQPQHF

J: TRBJ2-7
V: TRBV11-1
length: 15
D: TRBD2
CDR3: CASSFASGGYYEQYF

J: TRBJ1-1
V: TRBV6-2/TRBV6-3
length: 17
D: TRBD1
CDR3: CASSYPVGQGMNTEAFF

J: TRBJ2-2
V: TRBV11-2
length: 13
D: NA
CDR3: CASSLQSAGELFF

J: TRBJ2-6
V: TRBV4-2
length: 16
D: NA
CDR3: CASSWGLGSGANVLTF

J: TRBJ1-4
V: TRBV7-9
length: 14
D: NA
CDR3: CASSPVKVGEKLFF

J: TRBJ1-5
V: TRBV18
length: 15
D: TRBD1
CDR3: CASSPGTGGNQPQHF

J: TRBJ2-7
V: TRBV28
length: 14
D: NA
CDR3: CASSVPGAHYEQYF

J: TRBJ1-2
V: TRBV27
length: 21
D: TRBD1
CDR3: CASSPRWTGANISPTKYGYTF

J: TRBJ1-5
V: TRBV19
length: 15
D: NA
CDR3: CASSIQGSSNQPQHF

J: TRBJ1-1
V: TRBV14
length: 14
D: NA
CDR3: CASSLSRDVAEAFF

J: TRBJ1-1
V: TRBV20-1
length: 11
D: NA
CDR3: CSAGGGTEAFF

J: TRBJ2-7
V: TRBV21-1
length: 11
D: NA
CDR3: CAGQGTYEQYF

J: TRBJ2-3
V: TRBV30
length: 14
D: TRBD2
CDR3: CAWSLSGGTDTQYF

J: TRBJ1-4
V: TRBV7-2
length: 15
D: NA
CDR3: CASSLAGSSNEKLFF

J: TRBJ1-2
V: TRBV24-1
length: 12
D: NA
CDR3: CATRTGYYGYTF

J: TRBJ2-1
V: TRBV3-1/TRBV3-2
length: 13
D: NA
CDR3: CASSQDLRNEQFF

J: TRBJ1-1
V: TRBV27
length: 13
D: TRBD1
CDR3: CASWGQTNTEAFF

J: TRBJ1-2
V: TRBV28
length: 17
D: TRBD1
CDR3: CASSDSGQPATNYGYTF

J: TRBJ2-5
V: TRBV25-1
length: 13
D: NA
CDR3: CASSPRGGKTQYF

J: TRBJ1-5
V: TRBV27
length: 16
D: TRBD1
CDR3: CASSPGTGPSNQPQHF

J: TRBJ2-7
V: TRBV5-1
length: 15
D: TRBD2
CDR3: CASSLAGTSGYEQYF

J: TRBJ1-2
V: TRBV27
length: 15
D: TRBD1
CDR3: CASSPRQGVDYGYTF

J: TRBJ1-6
V: TRBV27
length: 17
D: TRBD1
CDR3: CASSWGQGTSYNSPLHF

J: TRBJ2-1
V: TRBV6-5
length: 14
D: NA
CDR3: CASRRDHFPGEQFF

J: TRBJ1-5
V: TRBV18
length: 16
D: TRBD1
CDR3: CASSLTGGNSNQPQHF

J: TRBJ2-4
V: TRBV3-1/TRBV3-2
length: 14
D: NA
CDR3: CASSQVVGANIQYF

J: TRBJ1-6
V: TRBV6-5
length: 16
D: TRBD1
CDR3: CASSYLGTDYNSPLHF

J: TRBJ1-5
V: TRBV30
length: 14
D: NA
CDR3: CAWSVRGSNQPQHF

J: TRBJ1-2
V: TRBV7-2
length: 14
D: NA
CDR3: CASSLEGRAHGYTF

J: TRBJ1-6
V: TRBV7-9
length: 13
D: NA
CDR3: CASSSQGNSPLHF

J: TRBJ1-2
V: TRBV5-6
length: 13
D: NA
CDR3: CASSLSRVGGYTF

J: TRBJ2-1
V: TRBV5-6
length: 17
D: TRBD2
CDR3: CASSEVAGGPDFHEQFF

J: TRBJ2-7
V: TRBV30
length: 13
D: NA
CDR3: CAWSVGTLYEQYF

J: TRBJ1-2
V: TRBV25-1
length: 16
D: NA
CDR3: CASSESSGPVNYGYTF

J: TRBJ2-2
V: TRBV30
length: 15
D: NA
CDR3: CAWTLSQANTGELFF

J: TRBJ2-1
V: TRBV6-5
length: 11
D: TRBD2
CDR3: CASTRGGEQFF